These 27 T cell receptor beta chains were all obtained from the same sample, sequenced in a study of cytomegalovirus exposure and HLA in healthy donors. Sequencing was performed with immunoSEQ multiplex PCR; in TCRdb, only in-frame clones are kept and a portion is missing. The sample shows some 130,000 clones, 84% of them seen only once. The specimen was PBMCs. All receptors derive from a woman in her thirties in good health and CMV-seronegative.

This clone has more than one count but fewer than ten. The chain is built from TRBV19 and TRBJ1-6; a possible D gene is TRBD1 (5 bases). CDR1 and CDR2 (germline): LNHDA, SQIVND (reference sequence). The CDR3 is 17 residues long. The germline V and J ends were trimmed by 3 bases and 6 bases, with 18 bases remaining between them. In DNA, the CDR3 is TGTGCCAGTAGTATCCATTCACCGTGGGGCCTTAATTCACCCCTCCACTTT. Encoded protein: CASSIHSPWGLNSPLHF.

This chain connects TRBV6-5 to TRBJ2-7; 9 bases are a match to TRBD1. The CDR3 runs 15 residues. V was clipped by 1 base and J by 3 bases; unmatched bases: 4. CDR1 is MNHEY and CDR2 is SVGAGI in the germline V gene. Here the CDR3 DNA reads TGTGCCAGCAGTTACTTACCGGGACAGGGCTACGAGCAGTACTTC. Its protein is CASSYLPGQGYEQYF.

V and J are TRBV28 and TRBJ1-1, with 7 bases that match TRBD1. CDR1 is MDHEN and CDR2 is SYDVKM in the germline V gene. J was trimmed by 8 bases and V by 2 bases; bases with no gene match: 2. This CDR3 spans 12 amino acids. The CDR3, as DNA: TGTGCCAGCAGTTTAGAAGGGGGCGAAGCTTTCTTT. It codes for CASSLEGGEAFF. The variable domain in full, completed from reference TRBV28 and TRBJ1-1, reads DVKVTQSSRYLVKRTGEKVFLECVQDMDHENMFWYRQDPGLGLRLIYFSYDVKMKEKGDIPEGYSVSREKKERFSLILESASTNQTSMYLCASSLEGGEAFFGQGTRLTVV.

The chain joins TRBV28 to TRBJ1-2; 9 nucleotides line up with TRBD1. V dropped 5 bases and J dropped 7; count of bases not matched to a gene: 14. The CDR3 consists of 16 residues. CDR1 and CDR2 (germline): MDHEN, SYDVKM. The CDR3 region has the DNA TGTGCCAGCAGTCCAGCCGGCACGGGACAGGGAGGTGGCTACACCTTC. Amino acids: CASSPAGTGQGGGYTF.

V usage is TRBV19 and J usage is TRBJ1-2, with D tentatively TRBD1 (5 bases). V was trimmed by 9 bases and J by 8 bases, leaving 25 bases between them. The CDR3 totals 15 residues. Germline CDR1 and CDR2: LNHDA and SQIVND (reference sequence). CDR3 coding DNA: TGTGCCAGCAGAAGGAGGGACGTTCAGGAGTCGGGCTACACCTTC. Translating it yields CASRRRDVQESGYTF.

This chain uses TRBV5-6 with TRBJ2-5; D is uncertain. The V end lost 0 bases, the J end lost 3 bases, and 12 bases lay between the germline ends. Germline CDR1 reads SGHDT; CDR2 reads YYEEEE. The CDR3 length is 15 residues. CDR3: CASSLVGDTEETQYF. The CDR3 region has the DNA TGTGCCAGCAGCTTGGTAGGCGATACAGAAGAGACCCAGTACTTC.

The CDR3 protein is CASSFETEMNTEAFF. CDR3 coding DNA: TGTGCCAGCAGCTTCGAGACAGAGATGAACACTGAAGCTTTCTTT. The chain couples TRBV11-1 to TRBJ1-1; tentatively, D is TRBD1 (5 bases). Trimming took 3 bases from V and 0 from J, leaving 11 bases between them. This CDR3 has 15 residues. Germline V lookup: CDR1 SGHAT, CDR2 FQDESV (reference sequence).

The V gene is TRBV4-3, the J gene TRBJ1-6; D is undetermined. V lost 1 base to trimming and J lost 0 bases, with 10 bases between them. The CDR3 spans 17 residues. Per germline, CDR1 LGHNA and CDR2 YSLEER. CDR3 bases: TGCGCCAGCAGCCAAGTCCCAGATGGCTCCTATAATTCACCCCTCCACTTT. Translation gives CASSQVPDGSYNSPLHF.

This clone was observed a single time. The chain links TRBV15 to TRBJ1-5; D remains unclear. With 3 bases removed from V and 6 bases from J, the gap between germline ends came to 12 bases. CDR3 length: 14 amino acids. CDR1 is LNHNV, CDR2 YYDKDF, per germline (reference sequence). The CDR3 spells CATSRWEGSQPQHF. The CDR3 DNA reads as TGTGCCACCAGCAGGTGGGAAGGGAGTCAGCCCCAGCATTTT.

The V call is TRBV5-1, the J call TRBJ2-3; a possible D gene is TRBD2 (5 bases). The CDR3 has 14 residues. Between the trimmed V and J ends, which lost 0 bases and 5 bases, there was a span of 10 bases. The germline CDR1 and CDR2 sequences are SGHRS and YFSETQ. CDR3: CASSLASRGDTQYF. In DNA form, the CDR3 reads TGCGCCAGCAGCTTGGCCAGCCGGGGAGATACGCAGTATTTT.

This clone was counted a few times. CDR3 loop: CASSVGRGIRAFF. In DNA, the CDR3 is TGTGCCAGCAGCGTCGGGAGGGGGATAAGGGCTTTCTTT. The chain employs TRBV2 and TRBJ1-1, with D possibly being TRBD1 (6 bases). Germline assignment: CDR1 SNHLY and CDR2 FYNNEI. The CDR3 is 13 residues long. The V and J ends lost 6 bases and 11 bases respectively, with 19 bases between them.

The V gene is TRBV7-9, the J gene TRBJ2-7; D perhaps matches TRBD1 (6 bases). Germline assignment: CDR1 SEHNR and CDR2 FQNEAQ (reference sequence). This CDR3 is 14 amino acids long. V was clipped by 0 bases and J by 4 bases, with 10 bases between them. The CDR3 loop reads CASSLAQGFYEQYF. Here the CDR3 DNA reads TGTGCCAGCAGCTTAGCTCAGGGGTTTTACGAGCAGTACTTC.

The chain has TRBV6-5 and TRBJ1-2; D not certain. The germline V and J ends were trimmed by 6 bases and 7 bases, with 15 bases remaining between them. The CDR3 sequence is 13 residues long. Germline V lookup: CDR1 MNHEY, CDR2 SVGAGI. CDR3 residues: CASSGEGRSGYTF. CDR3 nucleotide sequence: TGTGCCAGCAGCGGGGAGGGCAGGAGTGGCTACACCTTC.

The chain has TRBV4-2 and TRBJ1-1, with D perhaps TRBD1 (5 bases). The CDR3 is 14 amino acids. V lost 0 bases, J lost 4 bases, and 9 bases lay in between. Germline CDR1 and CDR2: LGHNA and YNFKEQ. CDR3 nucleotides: TGTGCCAGCAGCCAAGATTCCGGGGGCACTGAAGCTTTCTTT. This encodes CASSQDSGGTEAFF.

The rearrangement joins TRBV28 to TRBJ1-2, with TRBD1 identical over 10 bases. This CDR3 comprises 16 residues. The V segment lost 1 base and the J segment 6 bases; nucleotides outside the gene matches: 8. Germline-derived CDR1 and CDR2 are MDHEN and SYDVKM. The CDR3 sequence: CASSLLVGQGVDGYTF. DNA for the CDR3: TGTGCCAGCAGTTTATTAGTTGGACAGGGGGTCGATGGCTACACCTTC.

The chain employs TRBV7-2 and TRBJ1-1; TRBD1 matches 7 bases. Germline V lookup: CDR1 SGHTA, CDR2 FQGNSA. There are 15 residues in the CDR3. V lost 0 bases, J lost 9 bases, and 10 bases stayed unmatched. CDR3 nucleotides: TGTGCCAGCAGCTTAGCGAGGCGAGACAGGGCCCAAGCTTTCTTT. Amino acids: CASSLARRDRAQAFF.

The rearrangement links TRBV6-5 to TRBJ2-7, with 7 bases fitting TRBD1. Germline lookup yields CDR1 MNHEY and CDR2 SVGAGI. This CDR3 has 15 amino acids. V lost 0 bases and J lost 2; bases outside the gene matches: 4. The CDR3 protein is CASSYSPGTAYEQYF. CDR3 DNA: TGTGCCAGCAGTTACTCACCGGGGACAGCCTACGAGCAGTACTTC.

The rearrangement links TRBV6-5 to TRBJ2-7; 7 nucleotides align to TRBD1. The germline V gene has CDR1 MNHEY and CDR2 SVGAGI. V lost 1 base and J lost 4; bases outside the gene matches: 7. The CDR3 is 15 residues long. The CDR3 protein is CASSYYDRVGYEQYF. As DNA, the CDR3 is TGTGCCAGCAGTTACTACGACAGGGTCGGTTACGAGCAGTACTTC.

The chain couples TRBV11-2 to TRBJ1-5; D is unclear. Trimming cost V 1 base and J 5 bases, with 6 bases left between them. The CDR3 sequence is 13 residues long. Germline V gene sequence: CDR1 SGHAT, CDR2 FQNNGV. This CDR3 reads CASSLGGYQPQHF. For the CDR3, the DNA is TGTGCCAGCAGCTTAGGAGGATATCAGCCCCAGCATTTT.

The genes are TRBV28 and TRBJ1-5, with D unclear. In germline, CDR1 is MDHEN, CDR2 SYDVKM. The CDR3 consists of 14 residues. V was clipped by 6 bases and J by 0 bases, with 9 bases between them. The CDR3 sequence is CASSATNSNQPQHF. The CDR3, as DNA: TGTGCCAGCAGCGCGACAAATAGCAATCAGCCCCAGCATTTT. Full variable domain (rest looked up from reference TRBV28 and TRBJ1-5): DVKVTQSSRYLVKRTGEKVFLECVQDMDHENMFWYRQDPGLGLRLIYFSYDVKMKEKGDIPEGYSVSREKKERFSLILESASTNQTSMYLCASSATNSNQPQHFGDGTRLSIL.

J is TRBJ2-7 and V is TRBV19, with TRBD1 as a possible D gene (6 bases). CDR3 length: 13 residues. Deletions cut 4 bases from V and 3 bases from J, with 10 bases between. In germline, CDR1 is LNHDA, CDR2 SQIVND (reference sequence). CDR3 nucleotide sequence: TGTGCCAGTAGTAAGGGCAGGGGCTACGAGCAGTACTTC. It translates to CASSKGRGYEQYF. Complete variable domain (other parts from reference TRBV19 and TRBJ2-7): DGGITQSPKYLFRKEGQNVTLSCEQNLNHDAMYWYRQDPGQGLRLIYYSQIVNDFQKGDIAEGYSVSREKKESFPLTVTSAQKNPTAFYLCASSKGRGYEQYFGPGTRLTVT.

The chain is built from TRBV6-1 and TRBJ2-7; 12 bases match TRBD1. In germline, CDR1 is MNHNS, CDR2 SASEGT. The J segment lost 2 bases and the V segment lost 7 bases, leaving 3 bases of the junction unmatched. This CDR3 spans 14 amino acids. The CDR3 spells CASTWDRGPYEQYF. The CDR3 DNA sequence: TGTGCCAGCACCTGGGACAGGGGGCCCTACGAGCAGTACTTC.

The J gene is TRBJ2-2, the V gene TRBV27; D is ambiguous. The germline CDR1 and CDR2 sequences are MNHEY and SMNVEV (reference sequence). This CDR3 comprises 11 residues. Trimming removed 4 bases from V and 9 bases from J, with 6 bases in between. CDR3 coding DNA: TGTGCCAGCAGTTCTTCCTGGGAGCTGTTTTTT. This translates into CASSSSWELFF.

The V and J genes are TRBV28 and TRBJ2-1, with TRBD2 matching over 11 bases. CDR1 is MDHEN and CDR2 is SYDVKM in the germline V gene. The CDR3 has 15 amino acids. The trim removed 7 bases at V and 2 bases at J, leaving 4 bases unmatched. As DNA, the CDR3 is TGTGCCAGCATCCATAGCGGGGGGGCCTACAATGAGCAGTTCTTC. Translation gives CASIHSGGAYNEQFF.

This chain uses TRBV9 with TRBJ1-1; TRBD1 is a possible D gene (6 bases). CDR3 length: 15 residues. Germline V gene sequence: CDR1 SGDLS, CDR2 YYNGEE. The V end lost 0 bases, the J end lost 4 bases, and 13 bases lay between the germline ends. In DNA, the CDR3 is TGTGCCAGCAGCGTAGATGTCCAAGGGGGCACTGAAGCTTTCTTT. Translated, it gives CASSVDVQGGTEAFF.

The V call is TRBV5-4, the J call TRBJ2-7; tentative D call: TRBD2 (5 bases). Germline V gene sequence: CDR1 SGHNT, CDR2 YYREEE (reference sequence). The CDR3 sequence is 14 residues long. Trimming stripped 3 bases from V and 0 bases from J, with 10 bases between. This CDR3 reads CASSSDFVSYEQYF. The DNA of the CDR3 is TGTGCCAGCAGCTCGGACTTTGTCTCCTACGAGCAGTACTTC. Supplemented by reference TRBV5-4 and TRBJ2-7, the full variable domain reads ETGVTQSPTHLIKTRGQQVTLRCSSQSGHNTVSWYQQALGQGPQFIFQYYREEENGRGNFPPRFSGLQFPNYSSELNVNALELDDSALYLCASSSDFVSYEQYFGPGTRLTVT.

As DNA, the CDR3 is TGTGCCAGCAGCTTAAACAGGGACACTGAAGCTTTCTTT. This gives the protein CASSLNRDTEAFF. The V gene is TRBV7-3, the J gene TRBJ1-1, with TRBD1 as a possible D gene (6 bases). Germline V gene sequence: CDR1 SGHTA, CDR2 FQGTGA. This CDR3 has 13 residues. V was shortened by 1 base and J by 3 bases, with 6 bases between the two germline ends.